A single sample gave rise to the 10 T cell receptor beta chains below, sequenced in a study of blood T cell repertoires in COVID-19. The data were produced by immunoSEQ multiplex PCR, yet TCRdb's version contains in-frame clones alone and is incomplete. The sample has roughly 85,000 clones, 86% seen once; the top ten hold 25% to 35%. The sample consisted of peripheral blood. The origin of the receptors is a man between 50 and 59 years old with active or convalescent COVID-19.

The chain has TRBV3-1 (or the pseudogene TRBV3-2) and TRBJ2-5, with D maybe TRBD1 (6 bases). The CDR3 runs to 17 residues. Trimming left V 4 bases short and J 5 bases short, with 23 bases between. CDR1 is LGHDT, CDR2 YNNKEL, per germline (reference sequence). The CDR3 spells CASSRRPGGQDLETQYF. The DNA for the CDR3 is TGTGCCAGCAGCCGCCGACCTGGGGGACAAGACCTGGAGACCCAGTACTTC.

CDR3 loop: CASSLAQGAAGYTF. The CDR3 DNA follows: TGTGCCAGCAGCTTAGCCCAGGGGGCGGCTGGCTACACCTTC. The V and J genes are TRBV7-9 and TRBJ1-2; 8 nucleotides line up with TRBD1. J was trimmed by 7 bases and V by 0 bases; bases with no gene match: 4. The germline V gene has CDR1 SEHNR and CDR2 FQNEAQ (reference sequence). The CDR3 spans 14 residues.

The genes are TRBV9 and TRBJ2-1; possible D gene TRBD2, 6 bases. Trimming took off 0 bases at V and 0 bases at J, with 16 bases between the two ends. Germline V gene data show CDR1 as SGDLS and CDR2 as YYNGEE. This CDR3 spans 18 amino acids. The CDR3 nucleotides are TGTGCCAGCAGCGTAGTGGTACTAGCAGAGAGCTCCTACAATGAGCAGTTCTTC. Its translation is CASSVVVLAESSYNEQFF.

The chain links TRBV30 to TRBJ2-7, with 7 nucleotides matching TRBD1. V was clipped by 1 base and J by 1 base; unmatched bases: 10. The CDR3 totals 16 residues. CDR1 and CDR2 from the germline V gene are GTSNPN and SVGIG (reference sequence). The CDR3 spells CAWSGTLQGNSYEQYF. The DNA for the CDR3 is TGTGCCTGGAGTGGAACGTTACAGGGGAATTCCTACGAGCAGTACTTC.

This clone came up a few times. This sequence joins TRBV19 and TRBJ2-7; 7 bases are a match to TRBD1. Germline V lookup: CDR1 LNHDA, CDR2 SQIVND (reference sequence). V lost 3 bases to trimming and J lost 2 bases; unmatched junction nucleotides: 4. CDR3 length: 14 amino acids. The CDR3 DNA reads TGTGCCAGTAGTATGACAGGGACACCCTACGAGCAGTACTTC. Translated: CASSMTGTPYEQYF.

The V gene is TRBV5-1, the J gene TRBJ2-3; 8 bases align to TRBD2. V dropped 0 bases and J dropped 4; count of bases not matched to a gene: 7. The germline gives CDR1 SGHRS, CDR2 YFSETQ. This CDR3 is 16 amino acids long. Here the CDR3 reads CASSLDAGRGADTQYF. In DNA form, the CDR3 reads TGCGCCAGCAGCTTGGATGCCGGGAGGGGAGCAGATACGCAGTATTTT.

The chain has TRBV18 and TRBJ1-6; D uncertain. V was cut by 6 bases and J by 6 bases, with 9 bases left in between. The CDR3 runs to 13 residues. CDR1 and CDR2 from the germline V gene are KGHSH and LQKENI. The CDR3 spells CASSSDFNSPLHF. The CDR3 nucleotides read TGTGCCAGCTCTTCAGATTTTAATTCACCCCTCCACTTT. The variable domain in full, with the rest retrieved from reference TRBV18 and TRBJ1-6, is NAGVMQNPRHLVRRRGQEARLRCSPMKGHSHVYWYRQLPEEGLKFMVYLQKENIIDESGMPKERFSAEFPKEGPSILRIQQVVRGDSAAYFCASSSDFNSPLHFGNGTRLTVT.

The chain uses TRBV19 and TRBJ2-3, with a tentative D call TRBD1 (6 bases). Germline lookup yields CDR1 LNHDA and CDR2 SQIVND (reference sequence). The CDR3 is 14 residues long. V was pared by 5 bases and J by 0 bases, with 9 bases between. The CDR3 DNA reads TGTGCCAGTAGTCCCGGACAGAGCACAGATACGCAGTATTTT. Translation: CASSPGQSTDTQYF.

This chain links TRBV11-3 with TRBJ2-7; D is possibly TRBD2 (5 bases). From germline, CDR1 is SGHNT and CDR2 YENEEA. V lost 3 bases and J 5 bases, leaving 11 bases between the germline ends. This CDR3 is built from 13 residues. The CDR3: CASSLGYGDEQYF. In DNA, the CDR3 is TGTGCCAGCAGCTTGGGCTACGGGGACGAGCAGTACTTC.

The gene calls are TRBV5-4 and TRBJ1-4, with 7 bases identical to TRBD1. CDR3 length: 17 amino acids. Germline-derived CDR1 and CDR2 are SGHNT and YYREEE (reference sequence). Losses at the gene ends were 4 bases for V and 3 bases for J; bases not matched to a gene: 12. The DNA of the CDR3 is TGTGCCAGCAGCGACCGGCAGGGGGGTCTATCTAATGAAAAACTGTTTTTT. Its translation: CASSDRQGGLSNEKLFF. Combining the CDR3 with reference TRBV5-4 and TRBJ1-4 gives the whole variable domain ETGVTQSPTHLIKTRGQQVTLRCSSQSGHNTVSWYQQALGQGPQFIFQYYREEENGRGNFPPRFSGLQFPNYSSELNVNALELDDSALYLCASSDRQGGLSNEKLFFGSGTQLSVL.